This T cell receptor (beta chain) is from a study of OX40 agonist ivuxolimab in advanced cancers. General study points: On average, CD8+ T cells showed a greater number of expanded clones than CD4+.

Remarks on this clone: Its target is unknown.

Sequencing was performed with immunoSEQ multiplex PCR; in TCRdb, only in-frame clones are kept and a portion is missing. Here the sample spans 23,000 or so clones, about 88% being singletons. The sequence was collected from an adult with an advanced solid tumor such as melanoma, head and neck, liver or kidney cancer. The sample consisted of CD4+ or CD8+ T cells sorted from blood, taken in a trial of the OX40 agonist ivuxolimab.

CDR3 nucleotide sequence: TGTGCCAGCAGCTTAGTCGATCAGCCCCAGCATTTT. Protein product: CASSLVDQPQHF. The V gene is TRBV7-2, the J gene TRBJ1-5, with D unclear. Germline assignment: CDR1 SGHTA and CDR2 FQGNSA. Trimming cost V 1 base and J 5 bases, with 3 bases left between them. The CDR3 totals 12 residues.